This entry lists 16 T cell receptor beta chains sequenced from one sample in a study of blood T cell repertoires in COVID-19. Only in-frame clones appear in the TCRdb table, and some are missing; sequencing was by immunoSEQ multiplex PCR. The repertoire holds just under 45,000 clones, about 81% seen once, with 40% to 45% in the top ten. The sample consisted of peripheral blood. These receptors were taken from a human donor in a cohort sampled during active COVID-19.

V and J are TRBV7-2 and TRBJ1-1, with 7 positions matching TRBD1. The germline gives CDR1 SGHTA, CDR2 FQGNSA. Trimming took 3 bases from V and 6 from J; bases not matched to a gene: 10. This CDR3 has 15 amino acids. CDR3 loop: CASSLTGTVSSEAFF. The CDR3 DNA reads as TGTGCCAGCAGCTTGACAGGGACCGTAAGCTCTGAAGCTTTCTTT. Full variable domain (outside the CDR3, taken from reference TRBV7-2 and TRBJ1-1): GAGVSQSPSNKVTEKGKDVELRCDPISGHTALYWYRQSLGQGLEFLIYFQGNSAPDKSGLPSDRFSAERTGGSVSTLTIQRTQQEDSAVYLCASSLTGTVSSEAFFGQGTRLTVV.

J is TRBJ1-3 and V is TRBV5-8; D not certain. The V gene's germline CDR1 is SGHTS and CDR2 YDEGEE. The length of the CDR3 is 16 residues. Trimming removed 1 base at V and 0 bases at J, with 11 bases between. This CDR3 is CASSLLWRSSGNTIYF. The DNA for the CDR3 is TGTGCCAGCAGCTTGCTCTGGCGGTCCTCTGGAAACACCATATATTTT.

The CDR3 reads CASSLGGLTNEQFF. DNA of the CDR3: TGTGCCAGCAGCTTAGGGGGACTGACCAATGAGCAGTTCTTC. The chain couples TRBV7-8 to TRBJ2-1; maybe TRBD2 (6 bases). The germline gives CDR1 SGHVS, CDR2 FQNEAQ. The CDR3 is made up of 14 amino acids. Trimming took off 1 base at V and 6 bases at J, with 10 bases between the two ends.

V and J are TRBV27 and TRBJ2-3; 7 bases line up with TRBD1. This CDR3 is built from 17 residues. The ends lost 1 base at V and 0 bases at J; junction bases unmatched: 7. Germline CDR1 MNHEY, CDR2 SMNVEV (reference sequence). The CDR3, as DNA: TGTGCCAGCAGTTTATGGACAGGAGCCCTTAGCACAGATACGCAGTATTTT. This sequence encodes CASSLWTGALSTDTQYF.

The chain uses TRBV3-1 (or the pseudogene TRBV3-2) and TRBJ1-6, with 8 bases matching TRBD1. V was pared by 4 bases and J by 5 bases, with 4 bases of the junction left unmatched. The CDR3 is 15 residues long. Germline CDR1 LGHDT, CDR2 YNNKEL (reference sequence). The chain's CDR3 is CASSRDRGHNSPLHF. The DNA for the CDR3 is TGTGCCAGCAGCCGCGACAGGGGTCATAATTCACCCCTCCACTTT.

V and J are TRBV5-4 and TRBJ1-6; 7 bases line up with TRBD1. Trimming removed 3 bases from V and 9 bases from J; junction bases left unmatched: 6. CDR1 and CDR2 (germline): SGHNT, YYREEE (reference sequence). CDR3 length equals 14 residues. The CDR3 coding sequence is TGTGCCAGCAGCTCCGACAGGGTCAGTTCACCCCTCCACTTT. It specifies CASSSDRVSSPLHF.

This chain links TRBV18 with TRBJ2-2; D not certain. Germline CDR1 and CDR2: KGHSH and LQKENI. This CDR3 region has 15 residues. Trimming left V 2 bases short and J 1 base short, with 8 bases between. The CDR3 spells CASSPFQENTGELFF. The CDR3 nucleotides are TGTGCCAGCTCACCATTCCAGGAGAACACCGGGGAGCTGTTTTTT. The full variable domain, its missing parts supplied by reference TRBV18 and TRBJ2-2, is NAGVMQNPRHLVRRRGQEARLRCSPMKGHSHVYWYRQLPEEGLKFMVYLQKENIIDESGMPKERFSAEFPKEGPSILRIQQVVRGDSAAYFCASSPFQENTGELFFGEGSRLTVL.

Here the CDR3 reads CASSSDREYGYTF. Here the CDR3 DNA reads TGTGCCAGCAGCTCGGACAGGGAGTATGGCTACACCTTC. V is TRBV7-8 and J is TRBJ1-2, with 8 bases lining up with TRBD1. The trim removed 4 bases at V and 5 bases at J, leaving 3 bases unmatched. Looked up from germline, CDR1 is SGHVS and CDR2 is FQNEAQ. The CDR3 length is 13 residues.

The V and J genes are TRBV7-9 and TRBJ2-6, with TRBD2 matching 13 bases. CDR1 and CDR2 from the germline V gene are SEHNR and FQNEAQ (reference sequence). Germline trimming cut 5 bases from V and 0 bases from J; bases unmatched to any gene: 7. The CDR3 contains 19 residues. The CDR3 nucleotides read TGTGCCAGCAGCCCTCGACTAGCGGGGGGCTTCTCTGGGGCCAACGTCCTGACTTTC. This encodes CASSPRLAGGFSGANVLTF.

This rearrangement joins TRBV10-3 to TRBJ1-2, with D tentatively TRBD1 (5 bases). Per the germline V gene, CDR1 is ENHRY and CDR2 is SYGVKD. The CDR3 is 13 residues long. The V and J ends lost 4 bases and 4 bases respectively, with 10 bases between them. CDR3 DNA: TGTGCCATCAGTGTGACAGAATTCTATGGCTACACCTTC. This codes for CAISVTEFYGYTF.

CDR3 protein: CASSPTSGGAGAKNIQYF. CDR3 nucleotide sequence: TGTGCCAGCTCACCCACTAGCGGGGGGGCCGGGGCCAAAAACATTCAGTACTTC. The chain couples TRBV18 to TRBJ2-4; TRBD2 agrees at 13 bases. The ends lost 3 bases at V and 1 base at J; junction bases unmatched: 6. The germline V gene has CDR1 KGHSH and CDR2 LQKENI. The CDR3 extends over 18 amino acids.

The rearrangement joins TRBV10-3 to TRBJ1-4; D might be TRBD1 (5 bases). CDR1 and CDR2 (germline): ENHRY, SYGVKD. Trimming took off 7 bases at V and 7 bases at J, with 13 bases between the two ends. This CDR3 is built from 13 residues. DNA for the CDR3: TGTGCCATCAATCAGGGTACCGGTGAAAAACTGTTTTTT. Translated, it gives CAINQGTGEKLFF.

This chain joins TRBV6-5 and TRBJ1-2; tentatively, D is TRBD1 (6 bases). This CDR3 region has 11 residues. In germline, CDR1 is MNHEY, CDR2 SVGAGI. V was cut by 6 bases and J by 5 bases, with 7 bases left in between. For the CDR3, the DNA is TGTGCCAGCAGGAGGGGGTATGGCTACACCTTC. It codes for CASRRGYGYTF.

As DNA, the CDR3 is TGCGCCAGCAGCCGGACTAGCGGGGGGTCCAGCTCCTACAATGAGCAGTTCTTC. It yields the protein CASSRTSGGSSSYNEQFF. The chain links TRBV4-3 to TRBJ2-1; 14 bases map to TRBD2. Germline V gives CDR1 LGHNA, CDR2 YSLEER. With V trimmed by 4 bases and J by 0 bases, 5 bases remained unmatched. CDR3 length: 18 amino acids.

As to this clone: The junction departs from the called germline gene at one end, perhaps through a read error. The rearrangement joins TRBV2 to TRBJ2-1; 10 bases are a match to TRBD2. Germline lookup yields CDR1 SNHLY and CDR2 FYNNEI. The CDR3 is 17 amino acids. The CDR3 sequence is CASREGLGTSADNEQFF. In DNA, the CDR3 is TGTGCCAGCAGGGAAGGACTTGGGACTAGCGCCGACAATGAGCAGTTCTTC.

The J gene is TRBJ2-1, the V gene TRBV4-1; D gene unclear. CDR3 length equals 13 residues. In germline, CDR1 is MGHRA, CDR2 YSYEKL. The V and J ends lost 4 bases and 8 bases respectively, with 12 bases between them. The DNA for the CDR3 is TGCGCCAGCAGCCTCCCCGGGTACGATGAGCAGTTCTTC. This sequence encodes CASSLPGYDEQFF.